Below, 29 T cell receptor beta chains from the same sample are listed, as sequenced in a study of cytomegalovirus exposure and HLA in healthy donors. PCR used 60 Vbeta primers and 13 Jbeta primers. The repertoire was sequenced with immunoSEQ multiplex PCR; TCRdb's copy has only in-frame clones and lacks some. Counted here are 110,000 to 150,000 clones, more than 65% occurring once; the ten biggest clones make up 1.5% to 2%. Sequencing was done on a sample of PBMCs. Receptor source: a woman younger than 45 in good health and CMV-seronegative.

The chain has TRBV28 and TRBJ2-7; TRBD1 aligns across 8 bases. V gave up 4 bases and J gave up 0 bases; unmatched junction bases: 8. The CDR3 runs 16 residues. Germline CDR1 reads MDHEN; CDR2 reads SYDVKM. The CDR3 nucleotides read TGTGCCAGCAGTTCGACAGGGGAAGGGTACTCCTACGAGCAGTACTTC. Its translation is CASSSTGEGYSYEQYF.

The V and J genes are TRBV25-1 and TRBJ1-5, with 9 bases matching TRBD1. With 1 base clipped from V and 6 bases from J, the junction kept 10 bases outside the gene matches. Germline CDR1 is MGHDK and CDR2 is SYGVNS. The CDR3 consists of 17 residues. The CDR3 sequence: CASSESPGTGLGQPQHF. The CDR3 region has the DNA TGTGCCAGCAGTGAATCTCCCGGGACAGGGTTAGGTCAGCCCCAGCATTTT.

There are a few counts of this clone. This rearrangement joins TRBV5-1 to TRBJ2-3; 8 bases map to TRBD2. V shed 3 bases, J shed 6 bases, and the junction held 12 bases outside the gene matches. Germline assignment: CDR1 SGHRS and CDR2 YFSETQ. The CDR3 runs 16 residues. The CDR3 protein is CASSWLGAGGADTQYF. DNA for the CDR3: TGCGCCAGCAGCTGGCTTGGGGCGGGGGGAGCGGATACGCAGTATTTT.

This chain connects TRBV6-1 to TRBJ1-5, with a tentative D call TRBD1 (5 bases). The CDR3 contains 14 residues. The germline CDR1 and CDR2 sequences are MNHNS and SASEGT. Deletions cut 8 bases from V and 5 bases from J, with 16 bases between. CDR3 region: CASHAGGNYQPQHF. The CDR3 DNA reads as TGTGCCAGCCATGCCGGGGGGAATTATCAGCCCCAGCATTTT.

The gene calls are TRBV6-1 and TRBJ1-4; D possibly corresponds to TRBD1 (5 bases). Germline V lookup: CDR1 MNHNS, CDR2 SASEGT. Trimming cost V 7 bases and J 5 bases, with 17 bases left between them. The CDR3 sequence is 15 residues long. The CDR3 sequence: CASTIGAFKNEKLFF. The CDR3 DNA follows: TGTGCCAGCACCATAGGGGCCTTCAAGAATGAAAAACTGTTTTTT.

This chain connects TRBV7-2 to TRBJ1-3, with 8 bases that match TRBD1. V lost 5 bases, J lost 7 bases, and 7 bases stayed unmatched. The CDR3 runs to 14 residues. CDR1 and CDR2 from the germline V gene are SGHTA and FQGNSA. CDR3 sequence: CASSPDRGWNTIYF. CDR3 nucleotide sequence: TGTGCCAGCAGCCCTGACAGGGGATGGAACACCATATATTTT.

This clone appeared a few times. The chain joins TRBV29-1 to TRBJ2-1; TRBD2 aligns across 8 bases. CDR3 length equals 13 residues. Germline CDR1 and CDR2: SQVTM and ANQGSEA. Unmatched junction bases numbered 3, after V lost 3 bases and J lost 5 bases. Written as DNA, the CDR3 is TGCAGCGTTGAGACTAGCGCAGACAATGAGCAGTTCTTC. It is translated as CSVETSADNEQFF.

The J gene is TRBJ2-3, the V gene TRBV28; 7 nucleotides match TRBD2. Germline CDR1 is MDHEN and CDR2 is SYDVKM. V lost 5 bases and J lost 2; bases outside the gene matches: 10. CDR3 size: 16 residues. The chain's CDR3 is CASSVTGGGVTDTQYF. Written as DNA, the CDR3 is TGTGCCAGCAGTGTAACTGGGGGGGGAGTCACAGATACGCAGTATTTT.

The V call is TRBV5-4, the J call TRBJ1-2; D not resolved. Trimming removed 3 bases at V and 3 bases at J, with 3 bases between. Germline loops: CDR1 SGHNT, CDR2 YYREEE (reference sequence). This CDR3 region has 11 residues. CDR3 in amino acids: CASSSYYGYTF. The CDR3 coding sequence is TGTGCCAGCAGCTCTTACTATGGCTACACCTTC. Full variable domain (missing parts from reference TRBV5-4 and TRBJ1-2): ETGVTQSPTHLIKTRGQQVTLRCSSQSGHNTVSWYQQALGQGPQFIFQYYREEENGRGNFPPRFSGLQFPNYSSELNVNALELDDSALYLCASSSYYGYTFGSGTRLTVV.

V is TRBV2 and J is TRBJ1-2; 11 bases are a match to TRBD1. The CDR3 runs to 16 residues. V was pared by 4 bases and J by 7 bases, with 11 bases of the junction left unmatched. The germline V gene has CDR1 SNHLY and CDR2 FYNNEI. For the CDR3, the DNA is TGTGCCAGCAGTGTCCGGACAGGGGGCGGCTCTCGTGGCTACACCTTC. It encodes CASSVRTGGGSRGYTF. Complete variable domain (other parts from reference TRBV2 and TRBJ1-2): EPEVTQTPSHQVTQMGQEVILRCVPISNHLYFYWYRQILGQKVEFLVSFYNNEISEKSEIFDDQFSVERPDGSNFTLKIRSTKLEDSAMYFCASSVRTGGGSRGYTFGSGTRLTVV.

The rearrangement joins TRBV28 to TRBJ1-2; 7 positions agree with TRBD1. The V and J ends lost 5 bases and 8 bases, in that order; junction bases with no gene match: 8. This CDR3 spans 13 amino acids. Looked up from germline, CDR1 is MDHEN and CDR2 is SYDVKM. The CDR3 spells CASSQTGPSGYTF. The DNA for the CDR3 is TGTGCCAGCAGTCAGACAGGGCCGAGCGGCTACACCTTC.

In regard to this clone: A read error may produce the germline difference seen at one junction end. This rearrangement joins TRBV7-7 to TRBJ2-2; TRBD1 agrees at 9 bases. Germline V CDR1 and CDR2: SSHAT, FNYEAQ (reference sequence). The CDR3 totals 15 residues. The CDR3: CASSPDRGSHGELFF. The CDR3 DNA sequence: TGTGCTAGCAGCCCGGACAGGGGAAGCCACGGGGAGCTGTTTTTT. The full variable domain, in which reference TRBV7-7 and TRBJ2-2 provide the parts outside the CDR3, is GAGVSQSPRYKVTKRGQDVTLRCDPISSHATLYWYQQALGQGPEFLTYFNYEAQPDKSGLPSDRFSAERPEGSISTLTIQRTEQRDSAMYRCASSPDRGSHGELFFGEGSRLTVL.

CDR3 sequence: CASSPPGWELFETQYF. CDR3 nucleotide sequence: TGTGCCAGCAGCCCCCCGGGATGGGAGTTATTTGAGACCCAGTACTTC. The chain recombines TRBV7-8 with TRBJ2-5, with a tentative D call TRBD2 (5 bases). Germline CDR1 SGHVS, CDR2 FQNEAQ. Trimming took off 5 bases at V and 5 bases at J, with 21 bases between the two ends. This CDR3 comprises 16 residues.

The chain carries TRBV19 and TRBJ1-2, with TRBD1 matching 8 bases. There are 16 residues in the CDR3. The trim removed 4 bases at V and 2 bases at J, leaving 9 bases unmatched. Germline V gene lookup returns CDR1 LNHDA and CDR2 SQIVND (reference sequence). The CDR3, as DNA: TGTGCCAGTAGTAGACCCCGGACAGGGATGAACTATGGCTACACCTTC. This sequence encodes CASSRPRTGMNYGYTF. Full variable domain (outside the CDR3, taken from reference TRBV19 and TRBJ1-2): DGGITQSPKYLFRKEGQNVTLSCEQNLNHDAMYWYRQDPGQGLRLIYYSQIVNDFQKGDIAEGYSVSREKKESFPLTVTSAQKNPTAFYLCASSRPRTGMNYGYTFGSGTRLTVV.

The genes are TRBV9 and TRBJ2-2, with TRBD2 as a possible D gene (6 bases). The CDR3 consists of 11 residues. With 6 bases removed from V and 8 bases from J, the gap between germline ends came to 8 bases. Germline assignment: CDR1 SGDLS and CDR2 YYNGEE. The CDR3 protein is CASNRGGELFF. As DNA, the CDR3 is TGTGCCAGCAACCGGGGGGGGGAGCTGTTTTTT.

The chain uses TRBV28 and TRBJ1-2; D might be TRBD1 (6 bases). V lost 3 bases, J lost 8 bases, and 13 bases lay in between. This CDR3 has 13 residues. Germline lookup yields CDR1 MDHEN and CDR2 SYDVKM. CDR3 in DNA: TGTGCCAGCAGTTTTGCAGGGGACGGCGGCTACACCTTC. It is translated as CASSFAGDGGYTF.

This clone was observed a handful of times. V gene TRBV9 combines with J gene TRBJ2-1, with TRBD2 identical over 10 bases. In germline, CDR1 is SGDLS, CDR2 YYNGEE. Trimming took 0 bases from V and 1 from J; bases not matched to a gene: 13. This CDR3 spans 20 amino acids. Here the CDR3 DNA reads TGTGCCAGCAGCGTAGAGGCTAGCGGGAGTGGTATTGGATCCTACAATGAGCAGTTCTTC. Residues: CASSVEASGSGIGSYNEQFF.

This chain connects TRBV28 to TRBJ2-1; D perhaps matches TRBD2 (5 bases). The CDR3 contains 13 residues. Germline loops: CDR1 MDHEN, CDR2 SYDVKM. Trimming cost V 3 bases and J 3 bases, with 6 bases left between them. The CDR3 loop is CASSFRGYNEQFF. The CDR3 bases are TGTGCCAGCAGTTTTCGGGGCTACAATGAGCAGTTCTTC. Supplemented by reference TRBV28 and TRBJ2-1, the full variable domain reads DVKVTQSSRYLVKRTGEKVFLECVQDMDHENMFWYRQDPGLGLRLIYFSYDVKMKEKGDIPEGYSVSREKKERFSLILESASTNQTSMYLCASSFRGYNEQFFGPGTRLTVL.

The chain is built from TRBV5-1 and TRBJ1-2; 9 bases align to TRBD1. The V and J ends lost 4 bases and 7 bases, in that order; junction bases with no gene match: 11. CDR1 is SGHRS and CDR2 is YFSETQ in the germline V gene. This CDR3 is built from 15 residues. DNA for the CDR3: TGCGCCAGCAGCACGGACAGGGGAAGAACGGGTGGCTACACCTTC. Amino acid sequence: CASSTDRGRTGGYTF. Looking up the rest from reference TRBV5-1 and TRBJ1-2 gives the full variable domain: KAGVTQTPRYLIKTRGQQVTLSCSPISGHRSVSWYQQTPGQGLQFLFEYFSETQRNKGNFPGRFSGRQFSNSRSEMNVSTLELGDSALYLCASSTDRGRTGGYTFGSGTRLTVV.

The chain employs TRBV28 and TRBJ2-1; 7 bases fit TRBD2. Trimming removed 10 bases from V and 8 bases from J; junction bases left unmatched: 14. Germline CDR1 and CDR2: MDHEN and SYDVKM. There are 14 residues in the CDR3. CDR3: CATRLGGIRDEQFF. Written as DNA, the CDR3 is TGTGCCACCCGTCTGGGGGGGATTAGAGATGAGCAGTTCTTC. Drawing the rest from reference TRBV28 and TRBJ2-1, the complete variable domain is DVKVTQSSRYLVKRTGEKVFLECVQDMDHENMFWYRQDPGLGLRLIYFSYDVKMKEKGDIPEGYSVSREKKERFSLILESASTNQTSMYLCATRLGGIRDEQFFGPGTRLTVL.

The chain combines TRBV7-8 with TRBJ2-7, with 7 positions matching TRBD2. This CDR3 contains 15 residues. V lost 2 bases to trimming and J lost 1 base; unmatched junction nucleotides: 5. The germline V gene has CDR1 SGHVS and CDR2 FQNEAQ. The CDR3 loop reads CASSLKGAGSYEQYF. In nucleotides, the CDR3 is TGTGCCAGCAGCTTAAAGGGAGCGGGATCCTACGAGCAGTACTTC.

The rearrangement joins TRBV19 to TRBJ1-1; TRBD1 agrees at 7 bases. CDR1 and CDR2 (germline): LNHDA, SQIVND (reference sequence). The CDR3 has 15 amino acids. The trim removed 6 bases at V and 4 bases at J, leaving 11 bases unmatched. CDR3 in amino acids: CASSSRQGPSTEAFF. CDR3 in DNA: TGTGCCAGTAGCTCCAGACAGGGCCCCTCCACTGAAGCTTTCTTT.

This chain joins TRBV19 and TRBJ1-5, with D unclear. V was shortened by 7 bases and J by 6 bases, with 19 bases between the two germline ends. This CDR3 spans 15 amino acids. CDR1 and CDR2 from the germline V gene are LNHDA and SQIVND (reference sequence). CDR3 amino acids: CASTRLADLPQPQHF. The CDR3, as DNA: TGTGCCAGTACCCGACTTGCAGACCTTCCTCAGCCCCAGCATTTT.

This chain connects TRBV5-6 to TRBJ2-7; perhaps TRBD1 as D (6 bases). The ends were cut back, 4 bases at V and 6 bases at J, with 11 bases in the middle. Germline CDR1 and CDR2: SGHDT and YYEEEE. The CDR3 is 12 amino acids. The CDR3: CASSHRVREQYV. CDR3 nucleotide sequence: TGTGCCAGCAGCCACAGGGTCCGCGAGCAGTACGTC.

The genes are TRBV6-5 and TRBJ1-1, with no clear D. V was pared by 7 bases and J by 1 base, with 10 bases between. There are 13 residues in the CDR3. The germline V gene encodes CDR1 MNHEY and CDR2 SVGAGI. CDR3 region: CASNVQENTEAFF. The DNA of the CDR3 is TGTGCCAGCAATGTTCAGGAGAACACTGAAGCTTTCTTT.

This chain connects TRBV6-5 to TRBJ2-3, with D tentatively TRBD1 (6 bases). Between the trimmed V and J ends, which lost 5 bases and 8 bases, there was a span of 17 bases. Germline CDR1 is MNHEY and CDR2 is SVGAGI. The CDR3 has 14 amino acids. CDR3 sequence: CASSAGRGWGTQYF. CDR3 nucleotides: TGTGCCAGCAGTGCCGGCAGGGGTTGGGGTACGCAGTATTTT.

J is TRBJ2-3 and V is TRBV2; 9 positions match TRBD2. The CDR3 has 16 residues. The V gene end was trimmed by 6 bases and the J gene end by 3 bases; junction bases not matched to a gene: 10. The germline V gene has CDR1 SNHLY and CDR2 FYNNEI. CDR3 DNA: TGTGCCAGCAGAGACCAAGCGGGGGGTTGGACAGATACGCAGTATTTT. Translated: CASRDQAGGWTDTQYF.

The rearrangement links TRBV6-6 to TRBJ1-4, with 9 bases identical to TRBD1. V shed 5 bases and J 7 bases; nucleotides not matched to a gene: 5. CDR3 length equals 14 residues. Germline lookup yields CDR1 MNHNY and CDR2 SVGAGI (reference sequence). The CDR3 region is CASSNRGLPEKLFF. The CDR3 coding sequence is TGTGCCAGCAGTAACAGGGGGCTCCCTGAAAAACTGTTTTTT.

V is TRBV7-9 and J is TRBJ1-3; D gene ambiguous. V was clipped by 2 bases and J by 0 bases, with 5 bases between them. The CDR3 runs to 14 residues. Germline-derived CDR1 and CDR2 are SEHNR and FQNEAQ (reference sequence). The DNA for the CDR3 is TGTGCCAGCAGCTTATCTAGCTCTGGAAACACCATATATTTT. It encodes CASSLSSSGNTIYF.